This T cell receptor beta chain is drawn from a study of blood T cell repertoires in COVID-19. Study information: COVID-19 samples from acute and convalescent phases originated in the United States, Italy and Spain. From T cells, B-cell-depleted T cells, or PBMCs came the material, which was cDNA or gDNA.

As originally analysed: Reference gene primer amplification in the assay estimated nucleated cell counts. TCRdb keeps only in-frame clones here, not all; method: immunoSEQ multiplex PCR. V and J calls and clone size are those listed in that table; D and trimming were worked out from the DNA. The sample lists 320,000 or so clones; about 89% were seen once. Those enrolled, adults aged roughly 18 to 95 years, came from some 23 US areas. Deletions cut 4 bases from V and 6 bases from J, with 9 bases between. This CDR3 spans 11 amino acids. The germline gives CDR1 DFQATT, CDR2 SNEGSKA (reference sequence). The source material was PBMCs or T cells enriched from blood (not recorded which). The receptor's source is a man aged 60 to 69 who had recovered from COVID-19. J is TRBJ1-2 and V is TRBV20-1; maybe TRBD1 (6 bases). The CDR3 reads CSATTGNGYTF. The CDR3, as DNA: TGCAGTGCTACAACAGGGAATGGCTACACCTTC.